The source of this T cell receptor (beta chain) is a study of sequential checkpoint blockade in melanoma. Study in general: Maintenance nivolumab came after either treatment sequence. Twenty-two patients had tumor biopsies before treatment and at week 13.

Points from the study as a whole: For nivolumab-first patients, baseline tumor clonality was associated with response. Tumor T-cell fraction and clonality correlated with PD-L1 and CD8+ counts.

The treatment here: randomized to nivolumab then ipilimumab (arm A) or the reverse (arm B). The CDR3 consists of 18 residues. The V and J ends lost 3 bases and 6 bases, in that order; junction bases with no gene match: 13. The V gene's germline CDR1 is SGHNT and CDR2 YENEEA. Some clones are missing from TCRdb's copy, which holds only in-frame ones; the method was immunoSEQ multiplex PCR. The table records approximately 5,500 clones, just under 40% of them present only once. A remark on this clone: Its specificity is not known.

V is TRBV11-3 and J is TRBJ2-1; 11 bases fit TRBD2. The input for sequencing was tumor tissue (inferred from file names), taken from a patient given nivolumab and ipilimumab in sequence. The TCR was taken from a human donor with melanoma. Here the CDR3 reads CASSLGQGLAGRVNEQFF. CDR3 DNA: TGTGCCAGCAGCTTGGGCCAAGGACTAGCGGGCCGGGTCAATGAGCAGTTCTTC.